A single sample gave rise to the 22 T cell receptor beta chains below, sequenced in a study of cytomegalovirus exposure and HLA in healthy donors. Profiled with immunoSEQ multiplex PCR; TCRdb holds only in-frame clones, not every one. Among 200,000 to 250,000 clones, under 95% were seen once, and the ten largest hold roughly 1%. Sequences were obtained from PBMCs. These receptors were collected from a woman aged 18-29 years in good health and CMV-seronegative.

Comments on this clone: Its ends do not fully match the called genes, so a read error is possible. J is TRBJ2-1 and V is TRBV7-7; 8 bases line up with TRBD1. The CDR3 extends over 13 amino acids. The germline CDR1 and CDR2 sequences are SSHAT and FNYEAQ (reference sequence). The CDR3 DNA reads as TGTGCTAGCAGTATGGACAGGGTGAATGAGCAGTTCTTC. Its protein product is CASSMDRVNEQFF.

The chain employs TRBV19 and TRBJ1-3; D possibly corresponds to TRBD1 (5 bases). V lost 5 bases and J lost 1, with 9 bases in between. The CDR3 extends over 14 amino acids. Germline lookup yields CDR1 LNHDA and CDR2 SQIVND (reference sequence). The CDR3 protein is CASSRQGSGNTIYF. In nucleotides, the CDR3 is TGTGCCAGTAGTCGCCAGGGTTCTGGAAACACCATATATTTT.

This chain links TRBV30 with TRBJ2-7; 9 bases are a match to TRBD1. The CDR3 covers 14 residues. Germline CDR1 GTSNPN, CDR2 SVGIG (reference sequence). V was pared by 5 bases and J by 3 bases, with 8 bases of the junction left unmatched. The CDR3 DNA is TGTGCCTGGGGCACCGGGACAGGGTTCTACGAGCAGTACTTC. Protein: CAWGTGTGFYEQYF.

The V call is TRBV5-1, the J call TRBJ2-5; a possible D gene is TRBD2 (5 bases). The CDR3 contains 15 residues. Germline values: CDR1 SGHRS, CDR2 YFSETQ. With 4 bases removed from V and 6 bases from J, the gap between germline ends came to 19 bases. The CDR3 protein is CASSPDTRISKTQYF. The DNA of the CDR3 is TGCGCCAGCAGCCCGGATACTAGGATAAGTAAGACCCAGTACTTC.

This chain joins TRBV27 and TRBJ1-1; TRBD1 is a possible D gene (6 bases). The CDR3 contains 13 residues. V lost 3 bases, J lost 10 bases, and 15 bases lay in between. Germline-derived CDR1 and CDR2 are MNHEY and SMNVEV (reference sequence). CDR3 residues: CASSFTGQFAAFF. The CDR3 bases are TGTGCCAGCAGTTTTACCGGACAGTTTGCAGCTTTCTTT.

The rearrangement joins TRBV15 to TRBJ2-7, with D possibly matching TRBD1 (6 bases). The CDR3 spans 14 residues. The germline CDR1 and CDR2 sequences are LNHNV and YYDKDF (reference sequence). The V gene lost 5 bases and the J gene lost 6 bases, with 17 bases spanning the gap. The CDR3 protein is CATSFQGYSSEQYF. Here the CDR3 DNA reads TGTGCCACCAGCTTTCAGGGGTATTCTTCCGAGCAGTACTTC.

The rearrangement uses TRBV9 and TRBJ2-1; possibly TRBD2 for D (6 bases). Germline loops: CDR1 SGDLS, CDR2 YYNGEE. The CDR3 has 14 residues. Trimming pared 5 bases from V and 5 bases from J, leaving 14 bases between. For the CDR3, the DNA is TGTGCCAGCAGTTGGGGGAGGACAAACAATGAGCAGTTCTTC. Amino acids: CASSWGRTNNEQFF. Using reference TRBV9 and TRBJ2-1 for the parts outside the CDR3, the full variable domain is DSGVTQTPKHLITATGQRVTLRCSPRSGDLSVYWYQQSLDQGLQFLIQYYNGEERAKGNILERFSAQQFPDLHSELNLSSLELGDSALYFCASSWGRTNNEQFFGPGTRLTVL.

The CDR3 sequence: CASSLGVWDNKETQYF. The CDR3 nucleotides read TGTGCCAGCAGCTTAGGCGTTTGGGACAACAAAGAGACCCAGTACTTC. The chain joins TRBV9 to TRBJ2-5; maybe TRBD1 (6 bases). Between the trimmed V and J ends, which lost 4 bases and 3 bases, there was a span of 19 bases. The V gene's germline CDR1 is SGDLS and CDR2 YYNGEE. The CDR3 is made up of 16 amino acids.

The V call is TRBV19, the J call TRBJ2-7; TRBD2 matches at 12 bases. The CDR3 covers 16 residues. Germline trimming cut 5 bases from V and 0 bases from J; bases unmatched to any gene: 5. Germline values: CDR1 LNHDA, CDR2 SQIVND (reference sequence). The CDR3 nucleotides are TGTGCCAGTAGTGCCCGACTAGCGGGAGCCTCCTACGAGCAGTACTTC. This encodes CASSARLAGASYEQYF.

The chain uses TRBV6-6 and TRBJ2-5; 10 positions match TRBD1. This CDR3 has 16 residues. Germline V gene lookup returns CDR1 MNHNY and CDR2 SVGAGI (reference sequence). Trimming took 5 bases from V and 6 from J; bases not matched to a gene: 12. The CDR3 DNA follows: TGTGCCAGCAGTAATCTCCCGGGACAGGGGACACAGACCCAGTACTTC. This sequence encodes CASSNLPGQGTQTQYF.

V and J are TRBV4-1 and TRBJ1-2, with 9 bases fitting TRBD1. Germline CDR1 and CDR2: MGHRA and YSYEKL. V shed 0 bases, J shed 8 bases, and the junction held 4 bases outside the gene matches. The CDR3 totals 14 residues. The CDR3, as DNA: TGCGCCAGCAGCCAAGATAATACAGGGGGCGGCTACACCTTC. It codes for CASSQDNTGGGYTF.

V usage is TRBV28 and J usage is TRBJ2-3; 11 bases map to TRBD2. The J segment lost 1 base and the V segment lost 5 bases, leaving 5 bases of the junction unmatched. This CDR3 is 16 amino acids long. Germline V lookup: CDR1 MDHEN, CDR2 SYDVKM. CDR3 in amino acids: CASSPSGRIGTDTQYF. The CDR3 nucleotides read TGTGCCAGCAGTCCTAGCGGGAGGATAGGCACAGATACGCAGTATTTT.

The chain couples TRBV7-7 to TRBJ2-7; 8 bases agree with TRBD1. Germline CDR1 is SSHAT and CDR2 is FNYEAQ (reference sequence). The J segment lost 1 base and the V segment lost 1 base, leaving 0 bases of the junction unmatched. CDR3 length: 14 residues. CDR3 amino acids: CASSLDRGSYEQYF. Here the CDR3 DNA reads TGTGCCAGCAGCTTAGACAGGGGGTCCTACGAGCAGTACTTC.

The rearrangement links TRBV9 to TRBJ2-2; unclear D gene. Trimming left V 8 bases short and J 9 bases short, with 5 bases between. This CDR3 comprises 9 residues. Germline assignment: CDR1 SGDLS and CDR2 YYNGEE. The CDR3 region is CAREWELFF. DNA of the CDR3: TGTGCCAGGGAGTGGGAGCTGTTTTTT.

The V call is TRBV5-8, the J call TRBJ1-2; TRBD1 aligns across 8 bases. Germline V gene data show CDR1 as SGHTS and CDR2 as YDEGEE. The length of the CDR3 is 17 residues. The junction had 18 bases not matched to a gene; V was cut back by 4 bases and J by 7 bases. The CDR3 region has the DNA TGTGCCAGCAGCAAAGGGACAGGAGAAAGCGCTTCAGGTGGCTACACCTTC. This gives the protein CASSKGTGESASGGYTF.

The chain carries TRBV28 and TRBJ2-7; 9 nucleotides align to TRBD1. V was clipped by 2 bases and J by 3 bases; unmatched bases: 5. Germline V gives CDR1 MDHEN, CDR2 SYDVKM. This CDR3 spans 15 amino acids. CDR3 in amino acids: CASSLPGTGIYEQYF. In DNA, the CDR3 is TGTGCCAGCAGTTTACCCGGGACAGGGATCTACGAGCAGTACTTC.

CDR3 bases: TGTGCCAGCAGTGCAGAGCGGGAGTGGAATGAGCAGTTCTTC. Translation gives CASSAEREWNEQFF. The chain is built from TRBV6-4 and TRBJ2-1, with TRBD2 identical over 8 bases. CDR1 is MRHNA, CDR2 SNTAGT, per germline. Unmatched junction bases numbered 6, after V lost 4 bases and J lost 7 bases. The CDR3 is made up of 14 amino acids.

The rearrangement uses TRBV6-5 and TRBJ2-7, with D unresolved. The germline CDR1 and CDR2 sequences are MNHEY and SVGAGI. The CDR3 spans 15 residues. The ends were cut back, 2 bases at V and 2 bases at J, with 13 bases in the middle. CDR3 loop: CASSYNGAEAYEQYF. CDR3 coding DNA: TGTGCCAGCAGTTACAACGGAGCCGAGGCCTACGAGCAGTACTTC.

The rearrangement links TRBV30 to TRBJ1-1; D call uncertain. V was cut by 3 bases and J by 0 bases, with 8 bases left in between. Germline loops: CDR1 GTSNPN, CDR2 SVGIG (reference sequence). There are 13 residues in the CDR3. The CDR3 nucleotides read TGTGCCTGGAGCCCTAGTTTGAACACTGAAGCTTTCTTT. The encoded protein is CAWSPSLNTEAFF.

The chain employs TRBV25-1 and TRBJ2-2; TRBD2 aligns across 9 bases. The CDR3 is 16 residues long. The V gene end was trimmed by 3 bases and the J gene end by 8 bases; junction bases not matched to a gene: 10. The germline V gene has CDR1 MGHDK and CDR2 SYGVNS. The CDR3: CASSEGSGSRSGELFF. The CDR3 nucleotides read TGTGCCAGCAGTGAGGGTAGCGGGAGTCGGTCTGGGGAGCTGTTTTTT.

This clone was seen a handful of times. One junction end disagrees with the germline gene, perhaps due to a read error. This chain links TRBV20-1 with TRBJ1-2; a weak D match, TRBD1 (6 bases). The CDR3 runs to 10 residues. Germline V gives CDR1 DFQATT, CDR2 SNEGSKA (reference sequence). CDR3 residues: CSARSKGTIF. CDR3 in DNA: TGCAGTGCTAGATCTAAGGGGACAATCTTC.

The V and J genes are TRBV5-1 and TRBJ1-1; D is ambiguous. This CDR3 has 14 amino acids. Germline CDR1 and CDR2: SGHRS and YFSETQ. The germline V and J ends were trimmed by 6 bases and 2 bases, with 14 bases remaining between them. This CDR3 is CASTLEDGNTEAFF. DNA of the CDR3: TGCGCCAGCACCCTGGAGGACGGCAACACTGAAGCTTTCTTT.